One sample yielded the 10 T cell receptor beta chains listed below, sequenced in a study of blood T cells in healthy people across ages. Then a second PCR, running about 6 to 12 cycles, was carried out with a sample-barcoded 5' primer and a J-beta primer mix. From the 5' RACE reads, TCRdb called clonotypes with MiXCR, one entry per CDR3 protein. The repertoire has about 830,000 distinct CDR3 sequences, 58% of them found once; the top ten carry roughly 22%. The sample consisted of blood. The receptor source for this set is a man aged 25-40 years in good health.

The rearrangement joins TRBV4-1 to TRBJ1-2, with D unresolved. The CDR3 has 15 residues. V was pared by 0 bases and J by 8 bases, with 16 bases between. Germline CDR1 MGHRA, CDR2 YSYEKL. CDR3 nucleotide sequence: TGCGCCAGCAGCCAAGATTCAATGGTGTCAGGCGGCTACACCTTC. It yields the protein CASSQDSMVSGGYTF.

The chain has TRBV6-5 and TRBJ2-4; possible D gene TRBD1, 6 bases. The germline CDR1 and CDR2 sequences are MNHEY and SVGAGI. The CDR3 totals 13 residues. V was shortened by 7 bases and J by 5 bases, with 12 bases between the two germline ends. CDR3 residues: CASTGTHQNIQYF. The CDR3 coding sequence is TGTGCCAGCACCGGGACACACCAAAACATTCAGTACTTC.

The chain combines TRBV28 with TRBJ2-7; tentative D call: TRBD1 (6 bases). Germline V lookup: CDR1 MDHEN, CDR2 SYDVKM. Trimming pared 2 bases from V and 2 bases from J, leaving 16 bases between. This CDR3 is 16 amino acids long. This CDR3 is CASSLGRDTRTYEQYF. CDR3 nucleotide sequence: TGTGCCAGCAGTTTAGGCCGGGACACCCGAACCTACGAGCAGTACTTC. Together with reference TRBV28 and TRBJ2-7, the CDR3 gives the full variable domain: DVKVTQSSRYLVKRTGEKVFLECVQDMDHENMFWYRQDPGLGLRLIYFSYDVKMKEKGDIPEGYSVSREKKERFSLILESASTNQTSMYLCASSLGRDTRTYEQYFGPGTRLTVT.

The rearrangement links TRBV20-1 to TRBJ1-1; D gene uncertain. The CDR3 contains 11 residues. Trimming left V 3 bases short and J 5 bases short, with 7 bases between. Germline CDR1 reads DFQATT; CDR2 reads SNEGSKA (reference sequence). The CDR3 region has the DNA TGCAGTGCTAGTTGGAGGACTGAAGCTTTCTTT. Its translation: CSASWRTEAFF.

J is TRBJ1-5 and V is TRBV7-2, with 7 bases identical to TRBD1. J was trimmed by 3 bases and V by 5 bases; bases with no gene match: 7. The CDR3 consists of 15 residues. Germline CDR1 SGHTA, CDR2 FQGNSA. The CDR3 loop is CASSPMGQLNQPQHF. CDR3 sequence (DNA): TGTGCCAGCAGCCCGATGGGACAGCTCAATCAGCCCCAGCATTTT.

This sequence joins TRBV2 and TRBJ2-5, with TRBD1 as a possible D gene (5 bases). CDR1 is SNHLY, CDR2 FYNNEI, per germline. Deletions cut 1 base from V and 2 bases from J, with 14 bases between. The CDR3 consists of 16 residues. The CDR3 DNA is TGTGCCAGCAGTGAAGAGCCCGGACGGACACAAGAGACCCAGTACTTC. Encoded protein: CASSEEPGRTQETQYF.

The chain is built from TRBV28 and TRBJ2-7; possibly TRBD2 for D (6 bases). Germline values: CDR1 MDHEN, CDR2 SYDVKM. The CDR3 is 12 amino acids. V lost 6 bases to trimming and J lost 3 bases, with 9 bases between them. The CDR3 protein is CASRTGLYEQYF. In DNA, the CDR3 is TGTGCCAGCAGGACGGGACTCTACGAGCAGTACTTC.

This clonotype was seen more than once but under ten times. V is TRBV20-1 and J is TRBJ2-7, with D possibly called TRBD1 or TRBD2 (7 bases each). The CDR3 length is 14 residues. Germline lookup yields CDR1 DFQATT and CDR2 SNEGSKA (reference sequence). The ends were cut back, 2 bases at V and 6 bases at J, with 17 bases in the middle. The CDR3 DNA is TGCAGTGCTAGATGGGAGGGGGCCTTCAGCGAGCAGTACTTC. Its protein is CSARWEGAFSEQYF.

V gene TRBV14 combines with J gene TRBJ2-1, with a possible D match to TRBD2 (6 bases). Per germline, CDR1 SGHDN and CDR2 FVKESK. The CDR3 has 14 amino acids. V lost 4 bases and J lost 9, with 16 bases in between. The CDR3 DNA is TGTGCCAGCAGCCTCCTTTCGGGGGTCGGTGAGCAGTTCTTC. This translates into CASSLLSGVGEQFF.

The chain joins TRBV7-2 to TRBJ1-2, with D possibly matching TRBD1 (5 bases). Germline assignment: CDR1 SGHTA and CDR2 FQGNSA. The CDR3 runs 15 residues. Trimming shortened V by 6 bases and J by 6 bases, and 20 bases separated the two germline ends. The chain's CDR3 is CASSPHTRESHGYTF. CDR3 nucleotide sequence: TGTGCCAGCAGTCCTCATACCAGGGAGTCGCATGGCTACACCTTC.